One sample yielded the 5 T cell receptor beta chains listed below, sequenced in a study of regulatory T cells in long-lasting Graves disease. iRepertoire HTBI primers and Arm-PCR of CDR3 regions built TCR beta libraries. TCRdb redid the calling of the multiplex PCR reads with MiXCR, one entry per CDR3 protein. This table holds some 420,000 distinct CDR3 sequences, approximately 23% found once. This sample's time point: persistent/refractory GD, antithyroid drugs over 5 years with positive TRAb. Scientists built the TCR library using RNA that was extracted from PBMCs. Specimen: peripheral blood mononuclear cells (PBMCs), collected when the disease was refractory, from a patient treated with antithyroid drugs. These TCRs come from a female donor with Graves disease.

This clonotype occurred many times. This chain uses TRBV20-1 with TRBJ2-4; D may be TRBD1 (5 bases). The CDR3 has 13 amino acids. V gave up 2 bases and J gave up 8 bases, with 13 bases separating them. Germline values: CDR1 DFQATT, CDR2 SNEGSKA (reference sequence). The DNA for the CDR3 is TGCAGTGCTAGACAAGACAGTATGGACATTCAGTACTTC. It is translated as CSARQDSMDIQYF.

The CDR3 sequence: CASRPGSTDTQYF. The CDR3 region has the DNA TGTGCCAGCAGACCCGGGAGCACAGATACGCAGTATTTT. The chain employs TRBV28 and TRBJ2-3; D call uncertain. Germline V gene lookup returns CDR1 MDHEN and CDR2 SYDVKM. The CDR3 loop spans 13 amino acids. V shed 6 bases and J shed 0 bases, with 7 bases lying between them. The full variable domain, with the rest looked up from reference TRBV28 and TRBJ2-3, is DVKVTQSSRYLVKRTGEKVFLECVQDMDHENMFWYRQDPGLGLRLIYFSYDVKMKEKGDIPEGYSVSREKKERFSLILESASTNQTSMYLCASRPGSTDTQYFGPGTRLTVL.

This clonotype was counted only a few times. V is TRBV28 and J is TRBJ2-7, with D possibly being TRBD1 (5 bases). V was shortened by 6 bases and J by 2 bases, with 17 bases between the two germline ends. The germline V gene has CDR1 MDHEN and CDR2 SYDVKM. The CDR3 extends over 15 amino acids. The DNA for the CDR3 is TGTGCCAGCAGAGCCAACGGTGGGGCCCCCTACGAGCAGTACTTC. It encodes CASRANGGAPYEQYF.

The chain combines TRBV4-1 with TRBJ2-1, with D hard to call. CDR3 size: 16 residues. Germline loops: CDR1 MGHRA, CDR2 YSYEKL. Trimming pared 1 base from V and 0 bases from J, leaving 10 bases between. CDR3 in amino acids: CASSQVNLVSYNEQFF. The CDR3 DNA reads as TGCGCCAGCAGCCAAGTAAACCTTGTCTCCTACAATGAGCAGTTCTTC.

This clonotype appeared a few times. V and J are TRBV6-1 and TRBJ2-7, with D tentatively TRBD2 (5 bases). Germline CDR1 and CDR2: MNHNS and SASEGT. This CDR3 is built from 12 residues. Trimming took off 8 bases at V and 3 bases at J, with 11 bases between the two ends. The CDR3 DNA reads TGTGCCAGCCTCGGGAACTTCTACGAGCAGTACTTC. Amino acids: CASLGNFYEQYF.